These 4 T cell receptor beta chains were sequenced from one sample in a study of post-analysis software for immune sequencing data. Study observations and caveats: In patients, TRBV5-6, TRBV5-1 and TRBV20-1 belonged to five TRBV segments found more frequently than in controls.

cDNA libraries for TCR beta contained unique molecular identifiers. Each CDR3 protein gets one entry after TCRdb re-called the PCR reads with MiXCR. The sample lists hundreds of thousands of distinct CDR3 sequences; 44% were seen once. Their recognized antigens are unknown. The source material was blood. The receptor set was obtained from a girl aged 5-17 years with multiple sclerosis.

The rearrangement joins TRBV5-1 to TRBJ2-5; the match to TRBD2 covers 7 bases. J was trimmed by 5 bases and V by 4 bases; bases with no gene match: 17. The V gene's germline CDR1 is SGHRS and CDR2 YFSETQ. The CDR3 length is 17 residues. As DNA, the CDR3 is TGCGCCAGCAGCCCCGGGCGCCAAATGGGACTACGGGAGACCCAGTACTTC. It yields the protein CASSPGRQMGLRETQYF.

This clonotype has just a few counts. The chain couples TRBV29-1 to TRBJ2-2; TRBD2 might be the D (5 bases). The V end was cut by 4 bases, the J end by 5 bases, with 11 bases between. Germline V gene data show CDR1 as SQVTM and CDR2 as ANQGSEA. The CDR3 runs to 13 residues. The CDR3 sequence: CSVAGYGTGELFF. CDR3 DNA: TGCAGCGTTGCGGGATACGGGACCGGGGAGCTGTTTTTT.

The rearrangement links TRBV9 to TRBJ2-3; D gene uncertain. Germline loops: CDR1 SGDLS, CDR2 YYNGEE. The CDR3 extends over 14 amino acids. V lost 0 bases to trimming and J lost 0 bases, with 5 bases between them. The DNA of the CDR3 is TGTGCCAGCAGCGTAGAACCTAGCACAGATACGCAGTATTTT. It codes for CASSVEPSTDTQYF. The variable domain in full, with the rest retrieved from reference TRBV9 and TRBJ2-3, is DSGVTQTPKHLITATGQRVTLRCSPRSGDLSVYWYQQSLDQGLQFLIQYYNGEERAKGNILERFSAQQFPDLHSELNLSSLELGDSALYFCASSVEPSTDTQYFGPGTRLTVL.

The chain joins TRBV7-2 to TRBJ2-5, with 12 bases aligning to TRBD2. The ends lost 0 bases at V and 11 bases at J; junction bases unmatched: 16. Germline CDR1 is SGHTA and CDR2 is FQGNSA. CDR3 length equals 18 residues. The CDR3 region has the DNA TGTGCCAGCAGCTTAGCCTCCTCTAGCGGGGGGGCTGGTAATGAGCAGTACTTC. Translating it yields CASSLASSSGGAGNEQYF.